One and the same sample provided the 3 T cell receptor beta chains below, sequenced in a study of cytotoxic CD8 clonotypes in ibrutinib-treated CLL. Profiled with immunoSEQ multiplex PCR; TCRdb holds only in-frame clones, not every one. The sample has roughly 180,000 clones, about 84% seen once. The source material was PBMCs, sampled after 24 months of ibrutinib treatment. These TCRs come from a human donor with chronic lymphocytic leukemia.

The V and J genes are TRBV25-1 and TRBJ2-7, with 12 nucleotides matching TRBD2. V shed 3 bases, J shed 3 bases, and the junction held 6 bases outside the gene matches. CDR1 and CDR2 (germline): MGHDK, SYGVNS. The CDR3 covers 16 residues. CDR3 amino acids: CASSDRSSGGGYEQYF. The CDR3, as DNA: TGTGCCAGCAGTGACCGATCTAGCGGGGGGGGCTACGAGCAGTACTTC.

This clone was picked up one time. The J gene is TRBJ1-4, the V gene TRBV5-1; tentative D call: TRBD1 (5 bases). V lost 4 bases, J lost 5 bases, and 12 bases lay in between. The CDR3 sequence is 14 residues long. Germline lookup yields CDR1 SGHRS and CDR2 YFSETQ. Written as DNA, the CDR3 is TGCGCCAGCAGCCCCGGGACGCTGAATGAAAAACTGTTTTTT. As protein: CASSPGTLNEKLFF.

The chain combines TRBV5-6 with TRBJ1-5, with 9 nucleotides matching TRBD1. The J segment lost 1 base and the V segment lost 4 bases, leaving 12 bases of the junction unmatched. The CDR3 has 18 amino acids. The germline V gene has CDR1 SGHDT and CDR2 YYEEEE. The CDR3 region has the DNA TGTGCCAGCAGCCTGACAGGGGGTATGATTGGGAGCAATCAGCCCCAGCATTTT. Translated, it gives CASSLTGGMIGSNQPQHF.